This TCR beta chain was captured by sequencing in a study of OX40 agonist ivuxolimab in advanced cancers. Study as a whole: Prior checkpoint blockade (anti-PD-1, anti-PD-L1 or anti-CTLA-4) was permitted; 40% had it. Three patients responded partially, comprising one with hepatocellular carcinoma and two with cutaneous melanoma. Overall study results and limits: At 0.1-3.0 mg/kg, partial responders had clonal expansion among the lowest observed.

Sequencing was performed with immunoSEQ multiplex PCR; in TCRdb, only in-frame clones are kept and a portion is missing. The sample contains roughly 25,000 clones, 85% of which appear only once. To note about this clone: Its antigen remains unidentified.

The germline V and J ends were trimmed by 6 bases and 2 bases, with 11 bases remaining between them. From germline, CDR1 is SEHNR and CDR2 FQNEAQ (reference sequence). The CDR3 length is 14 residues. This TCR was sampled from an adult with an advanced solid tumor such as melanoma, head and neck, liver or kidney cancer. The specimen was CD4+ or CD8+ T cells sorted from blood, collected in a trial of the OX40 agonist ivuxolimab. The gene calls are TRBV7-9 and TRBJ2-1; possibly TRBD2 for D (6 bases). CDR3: CASRQRAAYNEQFF. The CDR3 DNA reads TGTGCCAGCAGACAGCGGGCGGCCTACAATGAGCAGTTCTTC. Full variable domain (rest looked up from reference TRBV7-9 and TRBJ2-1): DTGVSQNPRHKITKRGQNVTFRCDPISEHNRLYWYRQTLGQGPEFLTYFQNEAQLEKSRLLSDRFSAERPKGSFSTLEIQRTEQGDSAMYLCASRQRAAYNEQFFGPGTRLTVL.